This T cell receptor (beta chain) was obtained from a study of CD8+ T cells in alopecia areata. Unmatched junction bases numbered 6, after V lost 5 bases and J lost 0 bases. Germline CDR1 reads MNHEY; CDR2 reads SMNVEV (reference sequence). The CDR3 length is 15 residues. Overall study findings and caveats: Clonality exceeded that of normal scalp in lesional scalp, most notably in alopecia totalis/universalis. In scalp samples, resident alphabeta T cells of normal skin are also sequenced. Relative to mice, TCR sharing across patients was less clear, a difference possibly HLA-related.

As for this clone: Its antigen is unidentified.

It was cDNA, reverse transcribed from extracted RNA, that served as the sequencing template. Assay: immunoSEQ multiplex PCR; the TCRdb copy retains only in-frame clones and omits some. The table has over 2,500 clones, 65% to 75% seen once; the top ten hold around 10%. The receptor comes from a human donor in good health. The sequenced sample consisted of skin. The chain uses TRBV27 and TRBJ1-2, with TRBD1 matching 7 bases. The CDR3 loop reads CASSPTGPPNYGYTF. Written as DNA, the CDR3 is TGTGCCAGCAGTCCGACAGGGCCCCCTAACTATGGCTACACCTTC.